The T cell receptor (beta chain) described here comes from a study of cytomegalovirus exposure and HLA in healthy donors. Study overall: There were a few hundred genotyped donors. Of these, roughly 82% fell in the genetic ancestry cluster associated with self-reported Caucasian donors.

The primer mix had 60 Vbeta and 13 Jbeta primers. Method: immunoSEQ multiplex PCR; TCRdb's copy keeps in-frame clones and lacks some. Here the sample spans about 260,000 clones, about four fifths being singletons. Study-wide results and caveats: Earlier findings revealed that most TCR beta V segments proved productive either about 90% or about 30% of the time.

Germline V CDR1 and CDR2: SGHTA, FQGNSA. Trimming removed 3 bases from V and 2 bases from J, with 11 bases in between. CDR3 length equals 15 residues. This clone was counted a few times. Antigen: not known. The source is a middle-aged woman in good health and CMV-seropositive. The source material was PBMCs. The rearrangement links TRBV7-2 to TRBJ1-5; D is uncertain. The CDR3 DNA sequence: TGTGCCAGCAGCTTCCGAGGCAAGGGCAATCAGCCCCAGCATTTT. This gives the protein CASSFRGKGNQPQHF.